This record looks at one T cell receptor beta chain sequence and its context. V was trimmed by 3 bases and J by 7 bases, leaving 7 bases between them. CDR1 and CDR2 (germline): ENHRY, SYGVKD. This CDR3 is built from 11 residues. Template switching added a universal primer site, and cDNA bore unique molecular identifiers. MiXCR, applied by TCRdb to the 5' RACE reads, yields one record per CDR3 protein. The sample has roughly 230,000 distinct CDR3 sequences, approximately 8.3% seen once; the top ten hold approximately 3%. This sample stems from a study of identical twins. This same sample was also taken into another study, of yellow fever vaccine responses in identical twins.

The clonotype comes from a woman in her late teens or twenties in good health. The sequenced sample was CD8+ T cells sorted from blood. The rearrangement uses TRBV10-3 and TRBJ2-7; D gene ambiguous. In DNA form, the CDR3 reads TGTGCCATCAGTGATGTGCAAGAGCAGTACTTC. This encodes CAISDVQEQYF.